These 7 T cell receptor beta chains were all obtained from the same sample, sequenced in a study of T-cell memory formation after mild COVID-19. TCRdb re-called the 5' RACE reads with MiXCR, one entry per CDR3 protein. The data show nearly 110,000 distinct CDR3 sequences, around 11% seen once. Sequences were obtained from PBMCs or a T cell subset sorted from them (not recorded which). The receptor set was obtained from an adult woman who had mild COVID-19 (a few samples of this study predate the infection). Cell type and time point are not known.

The chain recombines TRBV5-1 with TRBJ2-1; TRBD2 agrees at 8 bases. CDR1 is SGHRS and CDR2 is YFSETQ in the germline V gene. V shed 4 bases, J shed 9 bases, and the junction held 9 bases outside the gene matches. CDR3 length: 14 amino acids. CDR3 coding DNA: TGCGCCAGCAGCCCCGGACTAGCCCCTGGTGAGCAGTTCTTC. It yields the protein CASSPGLAPGEQFF.

This clonotype has just a few counts. This rearrangement joins TRBV14 to TRBJ1-2; 7 bases are a match to TRBD1. CDR1 SGHDN and CDR2 FVKESK come from the germline V gene. The CDR3 spans 15 residues. J was trimmed by 2 bases and V by 4 bases; bases with no gene match: 7. The CDR3: CASSRGQEENYGYTF. In nucleotides, the CDR3 is TGTGCCAGCAGCCGTGGACAGGAAGAGAACTATGGCTACACCTTC.

The chain uses TRBV4-1 and TRBJ2-7; the D gene is possibly TRBD1 (6 bases). CDR1 and CDR2 from the germline V gene are MGHRA and YSYEKL. V lost 5 bases and J 3 bases, leaving 20 bases between the germline ends. The CDR3 consists of 16 residues. CDR3 sequence reads: CASSYQPGQTDYEQYF. DNA for the CDR3: TGCGCCAGCAGCTATCAACCGGGACAAACAGACTACGAGCAGTACTTC.

V is TRBV7-9 and J is TRBJ2-7; 7 bases fit TRBD1. CDR3 size: 16 residues. The germline V gene encodes CDR1 SEHNR and CDR2 FQNEAQ (reference sequence). J gave up 2 bases and V 1 base, and 8 bases lay outside the gene matches. CDR3 sequence reads: CASSLVGSTGTYEQYF. The CDR3, as DNA: TGTGCCAGCAGCTTAGTGGGTTCGACAGGGACCTACGAGCAGTACTTC.

This clonotype was seen more than once but under ten times. The chain joins TRBV27 to TRBJ1-6; 9 bases align to TRBD1. J was trimmed by 3 bases and V by 5 bases; bases with no gene match: 11. The CDR3 sequence is 18 residues long. CDR1 is MNHEY and CDR2 is SMNVEV in the germline V gene (reference sequence). CDR3 amino acids: CASSQDPTTGGYNSPLHF. The CDR3 DNA reads TGTGCCAGCAGTCAGGATCCAACGACAGGGGGCTATAATTCACCCCTCCACTTT.

This clonotype was found a few times. This chain connects TRBV27 to TRBJ1-5; possibly TRBD1 for D (6 bases). The ends were cut back, 3 bases at V and 7 bases at J, with 19 bases in the middle. The CDR3 length is 16 residues. Germline V CDR1 and CDR2: MNHEY, SMNVEV (reference sequence). CDR3 bases: TGTGCCAGCAGTTTGGGGGTTGGGGGGGGCAGCCAGCCCCAGCATTTT. Its protein is CASSLGVGGGSQPQHF.

This clonotype was seen a handful of times. The V gene is TRBV20-1, the J gene TRBJ2-5; perhaps TRBD2 as D (5 bases). Trimming pared 1 base from V and 5 bases from J, leaving 8 bases between. From germline, CDR1 is DFQATT and CDR2 SNEGSKA (reference sequence). The CDR3 is made up of 12 amino acids. The CDR3 DNA reads as TGCAGTGCTAGAGCTAGCAGGGAGACCCAGTACTTC. Residues: CSARASRETQYF.